The source of this TCR beta chain is a study of CD8 T cells in Susac syndrome. The germline CDR1 and CDR2 sequences are SGHDT and YYEEEE. V dropped 0 bases and J dropped 6 bases, with 10 bases sitting between them. This CDR3 has 13 residues. Random-hexamer reverse transcription was applied to roughly 0.5 to 1 ug RNA. TCRdb redid the calling of the immunoSEQ multiplex PCR reads with MiXCR, one entry per CDR3 protein. The data contain around 81,000 distinct CDR3 sequences, around 94% of them singletons. The sequenced sample was CD8+ T cells from PBMCs. The rearrangement joins TRBV5-6 to TRBJ2-7; the D call may be TRBD1 or TRBD2 (5 bases each). The receptor was isolated from a human donor with Susac syndrome. The CDR3 nucleotides read TGTGCCAGCAGCTTGGTGGGGGAAAGCGAGCAGTACTTC. This encodes CASSLVGESEQYF.